The rows below give T cell receptor beta chains drawn from one sample of a study of CD4+ T cells in melanoma. Sequencing used immunoSEQ multiplex PCR; TCRdb keeps in-frame clones, though not all of them. The sample contains 4,500 to 6,000 clones, about 61% of which appear only once. The sample taken for sequencing was cells from a culture (not recorded whether cultured in vitro). The origin of the receptors is a human donor with melanoma. The CDR3 runs from the conserved cysteine through the conserved F or W. The D gene is left open where the match is weak. Some rows mark clone size as missing; the rest say once, few, many or name a class of expanded clone.

v_gene	abundance	j_gene	d_gene	CDR3aa	CDR3nt
TRBV19	.	TRBJ2-3	.	CASSPKGLTGITDTQYF	TGTGCCAGTAGTCCAAAGGGGTTGACAGGAATCACAGATACGCAGTATTTT
TRBV27	.	TRBJ2-7	.	CASSLNRQAEQYF	TGTGCCAGCAGTTTAAACCGACAGGCCGAGCAGTACTTC
TRBV5-5	few	TRBJ1-2	.	CASSLQTTDLYGYTF	TGTGCCAGCAGCTTGCAAACCACAGACCTCTATGGCTACACCTTC
TRBV11-2	medium-sized	TRBJ2-7	.	CASSLGGGEQYF	TGTGCCAGCAGCTTAGGTGGGGGCGAGCAGTACTTC
TRBV19	.	TRBJ2-7	.	CAIPLNRTEKSSYEQYF	TGTGCCATCCCACTTAACCGGACCGAGAAGAGCTCCTACGAGCAGTACTTC
TRBV7-3	large	TRBJ1-2	.	CASSLGGDYGYTF	TGTGCCAGCAGCTTAGGAGGGGACTATGGCTACACCTTC
TRBV6-5	.	TRBJ1-1	.	CASRTPQGFSEAFF	TGTGCCAGCAGGACACCGCAGGGTTTTTCTGAAGCTTTCTTT
TRBV3-1/TRBV3-2	.	TRBJ1-2	TRBD1	CASSQGWTGDNYGYTF	TGTGCCAGCAGCCAAGGTTGGACAGGGGATAACTATGGCTACACCTTC
TRBV6-5	.	TRBJ2-3	.	CASSPSTAFLGPQYF	TGTGCCAGCAGTCCATCCACCGCCTTTCTCGGGCCGCAGTATTTT
TRBV27	.	TRBJ1-3	.	CASSPAHANSGNTIYF	TGTGCCAGCAGCCCAGCGCATGCGAACTCTGGAAACACCATATATTTT
TRBV4-1	.	TRBJ2-7	TRBD1	CASSQEGQGAREQYF	TGCGCCAGCAGCCAAGAGGGACAGGGGGCAAGGGAGCAGTACTTC
TRBV30	.	TRBJ2-7	TRBD1	CAWVGTGGNYEQYF	TGTGCCTGGGTAGGGACAGGGGGAAACTACGAGCAGTACTTC
TRBV2	.	TRBJ2-1	TRBD2	CASSRGGLAGNEQFF	TGTGCCAGCAGCCGGGGGGGACTCGCCGGTAATGAGCAGTTCTTC
TRBV12-3/TRBV12-4	.	TRBJ1-2	.	CASTTGRVYGYTF	TGTGCCAGCACTACTGGGAGGGTCTATGGCTACACCTTC
TRBV30	few	TRBJ1-6	.	CAWSVVGSLHF	TGTGCCTGGAGTGTGGTAGGGTCCCTCCACTTT
TRBV7-3	few	TRBJ1-1	.	CASSLDGAVAEAFF	TGTGCCAGCAGCTTAGATGGGGCAGTTGCTGAAGCTTTCTTT
TRBV5-1	few	TRBJ1-1	.	CASSFGIGRSLDTEAFF	TGCGCCAGCAGCTTCGGCATCGGGAGGTCGCTTGACACTGAAGCTTTCTTT
TRBV7-9	.	TRBJ2-7	TRBD1	CASSPWTGPLYEQYF	TGTGCCAGCAGCCCGTGGACAGGACCCCTCTACGAGCAGTACTTC
TRBV7-9	.	TRBJ2-2	.	CASSFVLGPGELFF	TGTGCCAGCAGCTTCGTCCTAGGTCCCGGGGAGCTGTTTTTT
TRBV24-1	many	TRBJ2-3	TRBD1	CATSEGTGGDTQYF	TGTGCCACCAGTGAGGGGACAGGGGGAGATACGCAGTATTTT
TRBV5-1	.	TRBJ1-4	TRBD1	CASSIGQGANEKLFF	TGCGCCAGCAGCATTGGACAGGGGGCTAATGAAAAACTGTTTTTT
TRBV11-2	once	TRBJ2-5	.	CASSQTRPAGGQETQYF	TGTGCCAGCAGCCAAACCCGACCCGCAGGAGGTCAAGAGACCCAGTACTTC
TRBV7-3	.	TRBJ1-5	.	CASSLGPDQPQHF	TGTGCCAGCAGCTTAGGGCCGGATCAGCCCCAGCATTTT